Below, 6 T cell receptor beta chains from the same sample are listed, as sequenced in a study of cytomegalovirus exposure and HLA in healthy donors. Data came from immunoSEQ multiplex PCR; TCRdb stores just in-frame clones and leaves some out. Of some 150,000 clones in the sample, around nine tenths are singletons; the top ten hold less than 3.5%. Sequencing was performed on PBMCs. The receptors originated from a man aged 18 to 30 in good health and CMV-seropositive.

This chain links TRBV5-6 with TRBJ2-7, with D perhaps TRBD2 (5 bases). CDR1 SGHDT and CDR2 YYEEEE come from the germline V gene. The CDR3 has 12 residues. The V gene lost 4 bases and the J gene lost 6 bases, with 11 bases spanning the gap. The DNA for the CDR3 is TGTGCCAGCAGCGGCCCTCGGGGCGAGCAGTACTTC. Encoded protein: CASSGPRGEQYF.

The rearrangement uses TRBV5-1 and TRBJ2-5, with TRBD1 identical over 7 bases. This CDR3 has 14 amino acids. Germline V lookup: CDR1 SGHRS, CDR2 YFSETQ. V dropped 4 bases and J dropped 4; count of bases not matched to a gene: 7. This CDR3 is CASSTKGGGETQYF. CDR3 bases: TGCGCCAGCAGCACAAAAGGGGGCGGAGAGACCCAGTACTTC.

This clone occurred a few times. The rearrangement uses TRBV27 and TRBJ1-2, with 10 nucleotides matching TRBD1. The junction had 3 bases not matched to a gene; V was cut back by 7 bases and J by 7 bases. Per the germline V gene, CDR1 is MNHEY and CDR2 is SMNVEV (reference sequence). The CDR3 covers 12 residues. DNA for the CDR3: TGTGCCAGCATGGACAGGGGGTTTGGCTACACCTTC. This encodes CASMDRGFGYTF.

This chain uses TRBV9 with TRBJ1-2, with a possible D match to TRBD1 (6 bases). The CDR3 is 15 amino acids. Germline-derived CDR1 and CDR2 are SGDLS and YYNGEE. Trimming took off 2 bases at V and 8 bases at J, with 19 bases between the two ends. The CDR3 spells CASSVPGQPLRGYTF. The DNA for the CDR3 is TGTGCCAGCAGCGTTCCAGGACAGCCCCTAAGAGGCTACACCTTC.

The CDR3 sequence: CASRRADLAKNIQYF. The DNA for the CDR3 is TGTGCCAGCAGGCGTGCGGATTTAGCCAAAAACATTCAGTACTTC. This chain joins TRBV6-5 and TRBJ2-4; D is uncertain. The germline gives CDR1 MNHEY, CDR2 SVGAGI. Trimming pared 6 bases from V and 0 bases from J, leaving 12 bases between. The CDR3 runs to 15 residues.

V usage is TRBV27 and J usage is TRBJ2-1, with 11 positions matching TRBD2. Germline V gene lookup returns CDR1 MNHEY and CDR2 SMNVEV (reference sequence). The CDR3 length is 15 residues. The junction had 3 bases not matched to a gene; V was cut back by 5 bases and J by 3 bases. CDR3 DNA sequence: TGTGCCAGCAGTGGACTAGCGGGCCTCTACAATGAGCAGTTCTTC. This codes for CASSGLAGLYNEQFF.